Included here is one T cell receptor beta chain sequence, with context. This record belongs to a study of monozygotic twins with inflammatory bowel disease. The CDR3 consists of 14 residues. The germline V gene has CDR1 SGHRS and CDR2 YFSETQ. TCRdb reprocessed the 5' RACE reads and stores each CDR3 protein as one record, lacking DNA. The ten most abundant clones cover 5.6% of a sample with about 300,000 distinct CDR3 sequences. What was sequenced was blood. The chain uses TRBV5-1 and TRBJ2-5; the TCRdb call, TRBD1, lacks DNA for checking. The sequence came from a human donor with ulcerative colitis or Crohn's disease, or a healthy co-twin of an affected twin (not recorded which). The CDR3 loop reads CASSNPLGQETQYF.